The clone carrying this T cell receptor (beta chain) has more than one count but fewer than ten. The antigen is not known. The source of the sample is a study of blood T cells in healthy people across ages. Broader study findings: Age brought a roughly linear fall in TCR beta diversity measured per million T cells. Long-lived donors carried more naive CD4+ cells and greater diversity than aged donors.

Primed by a sample-barcoded 5' primer and a J-beta primer mix, a second PCR proceeded for about 6 to 12 cycles. Using its own MiXCR run on the 5' RACE reads, TCRdb lists one record per CDR3 protein. The table shows roughly 1.9 million distinct CDR3 sequences, with about 39% occurring only once. CDR3 length equals 16 residues. V lost 2 bases, J lost 2 bases, and 13 bases lay in between. Looked up from germline, CDR1 is MNHNS and CDR2 is SASEGT. The clonotype comes from a human donor in good health. The chain is built from TRBV6-1 and TRBJ2-1; D may be TRBD1 or TRBD2 (5 bases each). Sequencing was done on a sample of blood. This chain's CDR3 is CASSERPGSTYNEQFF. In DNA form, the CDR3 reads TGTGCCAGCAGTGAACGCCCAGGGAGCACCTACAATGAGCAGTTCTTC.